This T cell receptor (beta chain) derives from a study of blood T cell repertoires in COVID-19. Looking at the study overall: Specimens from acute and convalescent COVID-19 originated in the United States, Italy and Spain. T cells, B-cell-depleted T cells, or PBMCs supplied cDNA or gDNA.

The CDR3 sequence is 14 residues long. The germline V gene encodes CDR1 MDHEN and CDR2 SYDVKM. The germline V and J ends were trimmed by 5 bases and 2 bases, with 9 bases remaining between them. In the original processing: Researchers report that nucleated cell counts were estimated from reference gene primer amplification. Using immunoSEQ multiplex PCR, the repertoire was profiled, and TCRdb retains in-frame clones only, with some absent. That table furnishes V, J and clone size, whereas the DNA furnished D and trimming. The data show about 110,000 clones, less than 90% seen once. This TCR was recovered from a woman aged 55-69 years with acute or convalescent COVID-19. The chain has TRBV28 and TRBJ1-4; perhaps TRBD1 as D (5 bases). Sequencing input: peripheral blood. The CDR3 DNA is TGTGCCAGCAGTCGTGCAGGGACTAATGAAAAACTGTTTTTT. It encodes CASSRAGTNEKLFF.